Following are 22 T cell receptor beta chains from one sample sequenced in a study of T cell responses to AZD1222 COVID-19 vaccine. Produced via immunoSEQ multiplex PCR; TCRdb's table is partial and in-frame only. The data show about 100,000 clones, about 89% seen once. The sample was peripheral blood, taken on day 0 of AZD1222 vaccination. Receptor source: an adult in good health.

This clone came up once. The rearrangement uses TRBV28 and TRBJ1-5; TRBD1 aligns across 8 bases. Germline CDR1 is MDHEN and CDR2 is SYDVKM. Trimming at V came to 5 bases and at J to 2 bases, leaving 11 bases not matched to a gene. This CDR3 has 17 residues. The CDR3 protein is CASSPTHQGAGNQPQHF. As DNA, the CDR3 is TGTGCCAGCAGTCCGACCCACCAGGGGGCCGGCAATCAGCCCCAGCATTTT.

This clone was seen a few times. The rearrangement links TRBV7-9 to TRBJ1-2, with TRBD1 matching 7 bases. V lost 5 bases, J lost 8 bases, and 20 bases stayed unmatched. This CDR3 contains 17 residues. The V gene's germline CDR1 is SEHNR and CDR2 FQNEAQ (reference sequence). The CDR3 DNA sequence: TGTGCCAGCAGCCCCTACTCAAACAGGGGAAGGACGAAGGGCTACACCTTC. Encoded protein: CASSPYSNRGRTKGYTF. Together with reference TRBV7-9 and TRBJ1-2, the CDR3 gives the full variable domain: DTGVSQNPRHKITKRGQNVTFRCDPISEHNRLYWYRQTLGQGPEFLTYFQNEAQLEKSRLLSDRFSAERPKGSFSTLEIQRTEQGDSAMYLCASSPYSNRGRTKGYTFGSGTRLTVV.

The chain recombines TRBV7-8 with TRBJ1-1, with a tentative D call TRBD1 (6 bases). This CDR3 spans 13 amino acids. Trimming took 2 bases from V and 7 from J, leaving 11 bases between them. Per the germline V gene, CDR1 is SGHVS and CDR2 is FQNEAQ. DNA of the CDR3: TGTGCCAGCAGCTTAATTGAACAGGGTGAAGCTTTCTTT. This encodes CASSLIEQGEAFF. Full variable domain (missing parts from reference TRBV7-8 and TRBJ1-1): GAGVSQSPRYKVAKRGQDVALRCDPISGHVSLFWYQQALGQGPEFLTYFQNEAQLDKSGLPSDRFFAERPEGSVSTLKIQRTQQEDSAVYLCASSLIEQGEAFFGQGTRLTVV.

CDR3: CASSYPSGRSYEQYF. The CDR3 DNA is TGTGCCAGCAGTTACCCGAGCGGGAGGTCTTACGAGCAGTACTTC. The chain recombines TRBV6-2 or TRBV6-3 with TRBJ2-7; 9 bases are a match to TRBD2. Germline V gene sequence: CDR1 MNHEY, CDR2 SVGEGT. CDR3 length: 15 residues. V trimming: 2 bases; J trimming: 4 bases; junction bases outside the gene matches: 6.

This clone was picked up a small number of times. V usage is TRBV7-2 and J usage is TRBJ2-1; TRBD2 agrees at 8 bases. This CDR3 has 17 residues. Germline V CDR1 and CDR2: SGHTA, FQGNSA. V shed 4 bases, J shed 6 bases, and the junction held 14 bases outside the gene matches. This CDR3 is CASSSRSRGLAGNEQFF. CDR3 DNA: TGTGCCAGCAGCTCCCGGTCCCGGGGGCTAGCGGGCAATGAGCAGTTCTTC.

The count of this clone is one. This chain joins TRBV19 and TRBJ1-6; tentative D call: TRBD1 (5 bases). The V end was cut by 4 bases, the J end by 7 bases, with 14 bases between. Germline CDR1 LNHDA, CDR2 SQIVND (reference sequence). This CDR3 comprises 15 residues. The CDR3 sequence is CASSTGTVGNSPLHF. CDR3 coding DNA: TGTGCCAGTAGTACGGGGACGGTCGGCAATTCACCCCTCCACTTT. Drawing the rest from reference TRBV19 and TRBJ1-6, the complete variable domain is DGGITQSPKYLFRKEGQNVTLSCEQNLNHDAMYWYRQDPGQGLRLIYYSQIVNDFQKGDIAEGYSVSREKKESFPLTVTSAQKNPTAFYLCASSTGTVGNSPLHFGNGTRLTVT.

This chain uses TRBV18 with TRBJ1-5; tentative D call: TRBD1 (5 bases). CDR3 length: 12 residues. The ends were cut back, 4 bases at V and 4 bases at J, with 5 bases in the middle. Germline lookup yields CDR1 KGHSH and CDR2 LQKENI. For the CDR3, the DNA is TGTGCCAGCTCACAGGGGAATCAGCCCCAGCATTTT. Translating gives CASSQGNQPQHF.

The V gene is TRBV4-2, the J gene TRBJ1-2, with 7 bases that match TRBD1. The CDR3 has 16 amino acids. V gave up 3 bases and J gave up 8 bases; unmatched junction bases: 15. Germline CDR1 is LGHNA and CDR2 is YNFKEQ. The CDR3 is CASSHGQGDPPRGYTF. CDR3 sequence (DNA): TGTGCCAGCAGCCACGGCCAGGGGGACCCACCTCGGGGCTACACCTTC.

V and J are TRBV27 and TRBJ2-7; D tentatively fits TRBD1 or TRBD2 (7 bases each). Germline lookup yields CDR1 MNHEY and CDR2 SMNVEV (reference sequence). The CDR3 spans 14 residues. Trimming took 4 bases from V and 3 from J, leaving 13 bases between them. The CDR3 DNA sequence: TGTGCCAGCAGTTCACAGGGGAGGGACTACGAGCAGTACTTC. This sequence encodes CASSSQGRDYEQYF.

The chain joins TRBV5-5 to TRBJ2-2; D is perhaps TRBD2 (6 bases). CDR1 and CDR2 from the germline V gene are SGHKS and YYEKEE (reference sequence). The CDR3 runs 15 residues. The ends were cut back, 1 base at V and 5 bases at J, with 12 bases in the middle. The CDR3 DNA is TGTGCCAGCAGCTTGCGAATGGGGAGGACCGGGGAGCTGTTTTTT. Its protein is CASSLRMGRTGELFF.

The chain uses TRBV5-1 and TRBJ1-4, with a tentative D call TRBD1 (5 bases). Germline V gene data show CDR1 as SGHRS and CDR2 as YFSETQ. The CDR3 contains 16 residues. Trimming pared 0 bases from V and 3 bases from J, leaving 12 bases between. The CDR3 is CASSLGTGTSNEKLFF. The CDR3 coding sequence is TGCGCCAGCAGCTTGGGTACAGGAACCTCTAATGAAAAACTGTTTTTT.

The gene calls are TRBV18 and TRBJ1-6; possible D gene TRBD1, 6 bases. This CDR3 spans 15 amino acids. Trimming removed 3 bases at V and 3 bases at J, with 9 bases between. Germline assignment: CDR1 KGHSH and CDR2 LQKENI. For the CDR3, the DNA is TGTGCCAGCTCACCTAAACAGGGCTATAATTCACCCCTCCACTTT. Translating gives CASSPKQGYNSPLHF.

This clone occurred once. In DNA, the CDR3 is TGTGCCAGCAGATTACAGGGGGCACAGGCCCAGCATTTT. Translated, it gives CASRLQGAQAQHF. The chain carries TRBV27 and TRBJ1-5; TRBD1 agrees at 9 bases. Per germline, CDR1 MNHEY and CDR2 SMNVEV (reference sequence). Trimming removed 6 bases from V and 11 bases from J; junction bases left unmatched: 8. The CDR3 runs to 13 residues.

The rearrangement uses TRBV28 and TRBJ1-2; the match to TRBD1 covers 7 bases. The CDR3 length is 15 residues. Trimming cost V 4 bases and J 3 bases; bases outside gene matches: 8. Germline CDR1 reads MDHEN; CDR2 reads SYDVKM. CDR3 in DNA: TGTGCCAGCAGTTCCCCCGGACAGGTATACTATGGCTACACCTTC. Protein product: CASSSPGQVYYGYTF.

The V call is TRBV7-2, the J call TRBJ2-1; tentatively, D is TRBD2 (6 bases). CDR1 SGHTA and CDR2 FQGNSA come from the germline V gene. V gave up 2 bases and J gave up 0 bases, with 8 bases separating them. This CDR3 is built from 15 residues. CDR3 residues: CASSLMRGSYNEQFF. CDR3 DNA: TGTGCCAGCAGCTTAATGCGGGGCTCCTACAATGAGCAGTTCTTC.

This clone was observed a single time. CDR3 amino acids: CASSVQQNGNTIYF. CDR3 nucleotides: TGTGCCAGCAGCGTACAACAGAACGGAAACACCATATATTTT. The chain links TRBV9 to TRBJ1-3; no definite D call. V was trimmed by 1 base and J by 4 bases, leaving 9 bases between them. CDR3 size: 14 residues. CDR1 is SGDLS and CDR2 is YYNGEE in the germline V gene.

The CDR3 DNA follows: TGCAGTGTCTTGGGGACCTACGAGCAGTACTTC. Amino acid sequence: CSVLGTYEQYF. The rearrangement links TRBV20-1 to TRBJ2-7; D is uncertain. Germline V gene sequence: CDR1 DFQATT, CDR2 SNEGSKA (reference sequence). V lost 7 bases and J lost 2, with 9 bases in between. CDR3 length equals 11 residues.

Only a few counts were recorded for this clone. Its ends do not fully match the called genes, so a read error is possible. CDR3 loop: CASGAVFSQTQHF. DNA of the CDR3: TGTGCCAGCGGGGCAGTTTTTAGTCAGACCCAGCATTTT. The chain uses TRBV2 and TRBJ1-5; maybe TRBD1 (5 bases). Germline CDR1 and CDR2: SNHLY and FYNNEI. The CDR3 is 13 amino acids.

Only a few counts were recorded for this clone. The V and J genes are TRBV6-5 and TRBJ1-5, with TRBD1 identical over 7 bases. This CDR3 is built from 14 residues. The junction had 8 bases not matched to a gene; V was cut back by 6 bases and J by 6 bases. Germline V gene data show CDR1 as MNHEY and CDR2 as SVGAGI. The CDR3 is CASRRQGSSQPQHF. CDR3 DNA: TGTGCCAGCAGAAGACAGGGTAGTTCTCAGCCCCAGCATTTT.

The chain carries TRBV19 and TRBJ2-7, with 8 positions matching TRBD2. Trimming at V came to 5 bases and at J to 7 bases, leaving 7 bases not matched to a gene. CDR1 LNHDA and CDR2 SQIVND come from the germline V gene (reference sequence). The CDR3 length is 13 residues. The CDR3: CASSQRESWEQYF. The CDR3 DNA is TGTGCCAGTAGTCAGCGGGAGTCATGGGAGCAGTACTTC.

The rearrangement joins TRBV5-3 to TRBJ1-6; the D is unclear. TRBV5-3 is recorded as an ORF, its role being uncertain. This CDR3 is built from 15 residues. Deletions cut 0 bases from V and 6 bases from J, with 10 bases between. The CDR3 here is CARSLGALGNSPLHF. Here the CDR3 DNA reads TGTGCCAGAAGCTTGGGGGCTTTGGGTAATTCACCCCTCCACTTT.

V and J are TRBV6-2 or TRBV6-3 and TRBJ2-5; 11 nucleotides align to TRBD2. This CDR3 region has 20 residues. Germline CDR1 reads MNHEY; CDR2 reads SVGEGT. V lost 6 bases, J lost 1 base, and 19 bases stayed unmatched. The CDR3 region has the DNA TGTGCCAGCAGATACCGACCGGTAACTAGCGGGAGCGGGTCCCAAGAGACCCAGTACTTC. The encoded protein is CASRYRPVTSGSGSQETQYF.